The 9 T cell receptor beta chains given below trace back to one sample, sequenced in a study of breast tumors, draining lymph nodes, adjacent tissues (dated by TCRdb to 2016 to 2018). The axillary draining lymph nodes of breast cancer patients were the source of the lymph node samples. Library method: multiplex PCR. Sequencing instrument: Illumina HiSeq 2000. The public reads were run again by TCRdb, first through fastp at Q25 and then through MiXCR, and only productive beta chains were kept. Records with the same CDR3 protein are collapsed into one entry carrying the most frequent genes and DNA. This sample lists about 180,000 distinct CDR3 sequences; 33% were detected once. The ten largest clonotypes hold about 3.7% of the sample. Sequenced: axillary lymph node tissue. All receptors come from a female donor with breast cancer. Some clones in this sample may be carry-over from other donors' samples.

Concerning this clonotype itself: A much larger clone sits a single nucleotide away, making a read error possible. The chain is built from TRBV7-6 and TRBJ2-4; 14 bases map to TRBD2. Trimming removed 5 bases from V and 9 bases from J; junction bases left unmatched: 6. CDR1 SGHVS and CDR2 FNYEAQ come from the germline V gene. The CDR3 loop spans 15 amino acids. The CDR3 region has the DNA TGTGCCAGCAGCCCCCGGACTAGCGGGAGGAGCATTCAGTACTTC. Protein product: CASSPRTSGRSIQYF.

This clonotype came up a few times. V usage is TRBV28 and J usage is TRBJ1-5, with D possibly TRBD1 on 5 matching bases. The CDR3 contains 15 residues. The V and J ends lost 7 bases and 7 bases respectively, with 20 bases between them. CDR1 MDHEN and CDR2 SYDVKM come from the germline V gene. The CDR3 protein is CASILSSGPSQPQHF. The CDR3 DNA reads as TGTGCCAGCATCCTTTCATCGGGGCCCTCACAGCCCCAGCATTTT.

This clonotype came up many times. The chain joins TRBV20-1 to TRBJ2-3; TRBD2 agrees at 11 bases. The germline CDR1 and CDR2 sequences are DFQATT and SNEGSKA (reference sequence). The V and J ends lost 6 bases and 3 bases, in that order; junction bases with no gene match: 8. The CDR3 extends over 15 amino acids. CDR3: CSAIVSGRETDTQYF. CDR3 nucleotides: TGCAGTGCCATAGTTAGCGGGAGGGAAACAGATACGCAGTATTTT.

This clonotype has just a few counts. V usage is TRBV25-1 and J usage is TRBJ2-2, with 10 bases lining up with TRBD2. The CDR3 extends over 16 amino acids. Germline V gives CDR1 MGHDK, CDR2 SYGVNS. The J segment lost 7 bases and the V segment lost 3 bases, leaving 8 bases of the junction unmatched. CDR3 residues: CASSDSSGGAYGELFF. The CDR3 region has the DNA TGTGCCAGCAGTGATTCCAGCGGGGGGGCCTACGGGGAGCTGTTTTTT.

This clonotype was recorded at least ten times. This chain links TRBV6-1 with TRBJ2-1; 8 bases are shared with TRBD1. Trimming at V came to 4 bases and at J to 4 bases, leaving 6 bases not matched to a gene. This CDR3 is 15 amino acids long. Germline values: CDR1 MNHNS, CDR2 SASEGT. The CDR3 nucleotides are TGTGCCAGCAGTGGTTGGACAGGGCTGTACAATGAGCAGTTCTTC. Translated, it gives CASSGWTGLYNEQFF.

Regarding this clonotype: This sequence may be a read error, since a much larger clone differs from it by one base. DNA of the CDR3: TGCAGTCCTTTAGGGGGGGTGGGGGAGGCCCAGTACTTC. Amino acid sequence: CSPLGGVGEAQYF. The chain has TRBV20-1 and TRBJ2-5; a possible D gene is TRBD2 (7 bases). The CDR3 length is 13 residues. Germline loops: CDR1 DFQATT, CDR2 SNEGSKA (reference sequence). V was shortened by 8 bases and J by 9 bases, with 22 bases between the two germline ends.

This clonotype was counted ten times or more. V and J are TRBV2 and TRBJ1-4; D ambiguous. The CDR3 loop spans 11 amino acids. Germline-derived CDR1 and CDR2 are SNHLY and FYNNEI. V lost 4 bases, J lost 8 bases, and 5 bases lay in between. The CDR3 sequence: CASSGYEKLFF. CDR3 coding DNA: TGTGCCAGCAGTGGATACGAAAAACTGTTTTTT.

The table lists this clonotype with a count of one. The rearrangement links TRBV6-1 to TRBJ2-1; D not resolved. This CDR3 has 13 amino acids. Looked up from germline, CDR1 is MNHNS and CDR2 is SASEGT. Trimming took 6 bases from V and 1 from J, leaving 7 bases between them. The DNA for the CDR3 is TGTGCCAGCAGAGACCGATCCTACAATGAGCAGTTCTTC. This gives the protein CASRDRSYNEQFF.

This clonotype was seen ten or more times. The genes are TRBV5-1 and TRBJ2-1; the D is unclear. Germline loops: CDR1 SGHRS, CDR2 YFSETQ. This CDR3 comprises 12 residues. Trimming stripped 0 bases from V and 7 bases from J, with 5 bases between. The CDR3 protein is CASSLVRNEQFF. The CDR3 DNA reads TGCGCCAGCAGCTTGGTCAGAAATGAGCAGTTCTTC.